This T cell receptor beta chain was sequenced during a study of shared clonotypes between healthy human individuals. The sample holds a few counts of this clone. This CDR3 has 15 residues. Deletions cut 3 bases from V and 2 bases from J, with 12 bases between. CDR1 is SGHAT, CDR2 FQNNGV, per germline. Here immunoSEQ multiplex PCR was the method, and the copy in TCRdb shows in-frame clones only, minus some. In the table there are around 1 million clones, 76% of which are singletons. This rearrangement joins TRBV11-2 to TRBJ2-3; D not certain. The specimen sequenced was memory CD4+ T cells sorted from blood. The subset here: CD45RA-negative fraction. The clonotype originates from a man younger than 35 in good health. DNA for the CDR3: TGTGCCAGCAGCTTCCCGGGTAGACCCACAGATACGCAGTATTTT. This sequence encodes CASSFPGRPTDTQYF.